This T cell receptor (beta chain) originates from a study of shared clonotypes between healthy human individuals. Study findings and constraints: Donor clonotype sharing was expected to depend on sequencing depth.

Clones were sequenced by immunoSEQ multiplex PCR, and TCRdb holds only the in-frame ones, with some missing. The sample includes about 470,000 clones, about four fifths of them seen just once. Regarding this clone: Its antigen is still unknown.

The V gene end was trimmed by 3 bases and the J gene end by 8 bases; junction bases not matched to a gene: 7. The CDR3 covers 15 residues. CDR1 is KGHSH and CDR2 is LQKENI in the germline V gene. The TCR was taken from a woman between 40 and 50 years old in good health. Some clones in this sample may be carry-over from other donors' samples. The specimen sequenced was PBMCs. J is TRBJ1-6 and V is TRBV18; 7 bases are shared with TRBD1. CDR3: CASSPRQGRDSPLHF. CDR3 DNA: TGTGCCAGCTCACCGAGACAGGGACGGGATTCACCCCTCCACTTT.